This T cell receptor beta chain was observed in a study of regulatory T cells in long-lasting Graves disease. With iRepertoire HTBI primers and Arm-PCR of CDR3 regions, TCR beta libraries were built. Via MiXCR, TCRdb re-called the multiplex PCR reads, giving one row per CDR3 protein. The sample contains 530,000 or so distinct CDR3 sequences, around an eighth of which appear only once. As to time point: newly diagnosed GD, antithyroid drugs for less than 3 months. With RNA extracted from PBMCs as input, the TCR library was made. This clonotype was seen at least ten times. Germline lookup yields CDR1 MDHEN and CDR2 SYDVKM. The CDR3 length is 16 residues. V lost 8 bases, J lost 5 bases, and 16 bases stayed unmatched. The sample was also linked to a second study, of T cells in Graves' hyperthyroidism and ophthalmopathy. That work adds: Researchers found most expanded thyroid clonotypes above 0.001 in blood as well.

This sequence joins TRBV28 and TRBJ1-2; 8 positions agree with TRBD1. Sequencing was performed on peripheral blood mononuclear cells (PBMCs), taken at new diagnosis, from a patient treated with antithyroid drugs. This receptor was identified in a young man with Graves disease. The CDR3 DNA reads as TGTGCCAGCCTTGGGACAGGAGCGACCAACCCGTATGGCTACACCTTC. It is translated as CASLGTGATNPYGYTF.